This TCR beta chain was sequenced during a study of blood T cell repertoires in COVID-19. Study overall: T cells, B-cell-depleted T cells, or PBMCs supplied cDNA or gDNA.

Germline CDR1 and CDR2: SGHKS and YYEKEE (reference sequence). The ends lost 4 bases at V and 2 bases at J; junction bases unmatched: 7. This CDR3 has 15 amino acids. Original processing methods: Estimated nucleated cell counts came from reference gene primer amplification. Method: immunoSEQ multiplex PCR; TCRdb's copy keeps in-frame clones and lacks some. That table supplies the V and J calls and clone size; D and trimming were determined from the DNA. The table includes some 670,000 clones, around 90% detected once. What was sequenced was peripheral blood. The V gene is TRBV5-5, the J gene TRBJ2-7; 9 bases fit TRBD2. The sequence was collected from a woman aged 18 to 35 with acute or convalescent COVID-19. CDR3 DNA sequence: TGTGCCAGCAGCCCCCTGCGGGGGGGAACCTACGAGCAGTACTTC. Amino acids: CASSPLRGGTYEQYF.